The present T cell receptor (beta chain) was sequenced within a study of blood T cell repertoires in COVID-19. Recruited during active infection, patients (from Seattle) were subsequently followed longitudinally. The repertoire was sequenced with immunoSEQ multiplex PCR; TCRdb's copy has only in-frame clones and lacks some. Among 150,000 or so clones listed, 70% to 85% were seen once. V lost 0 bases to trimming and J lost 3 bases, with 2 bases between them. This CDR3 has 12 amino acids. Germline V gene data show CDR1 as LNHDA and CDR2 as SQIVND (reference sequence). This clonotype originated in a woman aged 40 to 55 with COVID-19, enrolled during active disease. The rearrangement joins TRBV19 to TRBJ1-2, with D unclear. Sequenced material: peripheral blood. CDR3 bases: TGTGCCAGTAGTATAGACTACTATGGCTACACCTTC. As protein: CASSIDYYGYTF.